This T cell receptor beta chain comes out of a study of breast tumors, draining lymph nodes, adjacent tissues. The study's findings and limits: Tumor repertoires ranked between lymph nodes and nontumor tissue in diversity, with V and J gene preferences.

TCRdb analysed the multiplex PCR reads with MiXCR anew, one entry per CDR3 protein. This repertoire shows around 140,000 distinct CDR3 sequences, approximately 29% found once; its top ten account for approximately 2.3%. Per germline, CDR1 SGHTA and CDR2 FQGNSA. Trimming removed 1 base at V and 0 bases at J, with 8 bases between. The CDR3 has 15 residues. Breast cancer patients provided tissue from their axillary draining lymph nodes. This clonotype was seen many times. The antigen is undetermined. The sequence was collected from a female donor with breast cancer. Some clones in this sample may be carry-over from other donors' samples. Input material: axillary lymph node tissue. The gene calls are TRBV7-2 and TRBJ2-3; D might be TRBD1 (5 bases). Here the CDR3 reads CASSLGGKSTDTQYF. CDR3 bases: TGTGCCAGCAGCTTAGGGGGCAAAAGCACAGATACGCAGTATTTT.